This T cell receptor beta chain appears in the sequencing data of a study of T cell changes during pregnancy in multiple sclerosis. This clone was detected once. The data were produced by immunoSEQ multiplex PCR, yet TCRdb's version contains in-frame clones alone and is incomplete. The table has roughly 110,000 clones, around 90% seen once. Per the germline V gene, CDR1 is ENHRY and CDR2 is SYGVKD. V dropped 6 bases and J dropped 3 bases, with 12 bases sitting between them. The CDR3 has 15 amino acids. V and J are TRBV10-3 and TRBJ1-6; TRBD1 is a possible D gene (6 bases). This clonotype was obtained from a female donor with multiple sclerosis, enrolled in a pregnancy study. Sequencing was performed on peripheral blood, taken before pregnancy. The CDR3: CAISGTPDYNSPLHF. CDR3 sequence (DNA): TGTGCCATCAGCGGGACACCGGACTATAATTCACCCCTCCACTTT.